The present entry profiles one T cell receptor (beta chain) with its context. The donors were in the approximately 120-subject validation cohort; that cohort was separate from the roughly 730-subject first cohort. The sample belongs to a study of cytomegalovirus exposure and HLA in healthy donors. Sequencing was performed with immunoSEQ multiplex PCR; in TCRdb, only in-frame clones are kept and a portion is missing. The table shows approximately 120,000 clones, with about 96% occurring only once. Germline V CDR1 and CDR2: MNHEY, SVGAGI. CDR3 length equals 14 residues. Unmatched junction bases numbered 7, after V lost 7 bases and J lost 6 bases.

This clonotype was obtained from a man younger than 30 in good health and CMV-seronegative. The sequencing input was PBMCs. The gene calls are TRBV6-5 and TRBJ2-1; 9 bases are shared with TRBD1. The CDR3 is CASNSGTGFNEQFF. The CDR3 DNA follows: TGTGCCAGCAACTCCGGGACAGGGTTCAATGAGCAGTTCTTC.